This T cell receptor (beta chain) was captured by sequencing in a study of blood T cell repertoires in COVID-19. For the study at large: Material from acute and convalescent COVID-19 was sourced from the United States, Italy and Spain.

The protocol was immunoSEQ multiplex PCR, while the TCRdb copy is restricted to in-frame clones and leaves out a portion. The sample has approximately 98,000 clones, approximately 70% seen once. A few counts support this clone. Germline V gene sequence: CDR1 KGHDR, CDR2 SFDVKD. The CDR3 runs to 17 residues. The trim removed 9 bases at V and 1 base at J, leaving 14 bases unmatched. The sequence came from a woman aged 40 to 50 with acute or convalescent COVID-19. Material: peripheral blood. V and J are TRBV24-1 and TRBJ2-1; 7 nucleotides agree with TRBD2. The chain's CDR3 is CATDEVGGRCSYNEQFF. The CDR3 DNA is TGTGCCACCGATGAGGTGGGGGGGAGGTGTTCCTACAATGAGCAGTTCTTC.